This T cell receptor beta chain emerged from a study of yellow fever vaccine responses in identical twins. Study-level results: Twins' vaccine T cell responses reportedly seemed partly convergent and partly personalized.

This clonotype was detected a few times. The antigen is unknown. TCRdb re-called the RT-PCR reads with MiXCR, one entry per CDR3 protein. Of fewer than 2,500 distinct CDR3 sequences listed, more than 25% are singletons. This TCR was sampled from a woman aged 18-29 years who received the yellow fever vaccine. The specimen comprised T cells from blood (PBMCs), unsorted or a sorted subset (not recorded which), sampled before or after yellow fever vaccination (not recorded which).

The CDR3 protein is CASSLGIDMLETQYF. DNA of the CDR3: TGTGCCAGCAGCTTAGGAATCGACATGCTGGAGACCCAGTACTTC. V gene TRBV7-6 combines with J gene TRBJ2-5; D is ambiguous. Germline assignment: CDR1 SGHVS and CDR2 FNYEAQ. V was cut by 1 base and J by 5 bases, with 14 bases left in between. This CDR3 has 15 amino acids.